This T cell receptor beta chain was identified in a study of T cell repertoires in cytomegalovirus infection. V lost 3 bases, J lost 4 bases, and 4 bases stayed unmatched. The CDR3 extends over 16 amino acids. Germline CDR1 and CDR2: LGHNA and YNFKEQ. TCRdb used MiXCR to reprocess the reads, holding one entry per CDR3 protein. The sample holds around 310,000 distinct CDR3 sequences, roughly 17% seen once. The TCR originated in a human donor in good health (CMV status not recorded). Some clones in this sample may be carry-over from other donors' samples. The chain employs TRBV4-2 and TRBJ2-2, with TRBD1 identical over 11 bases. Specimen: PBMCs. CDR3 coding DNA: TGTGCCAGCAGCCAGGCGGACAGGGGGCTCACCGGGGAGCTGTTTTTT. It yields the protein CASSQADRGLTGELFF.